What follows is one T cell receptor beta chain and its context. Its specificity is not known. Germline loops: CDR1 SGHDT, CDR2 YYEEEE. This CDR3 region has 13 residues. V shed 1 base, J shed 9 bases, and the junction held 3 bases outside the gene matches. This sample was taken from a study of cytomegalovirus exposure and HLA in healthy donors. Overall study results and limits: After further analysis at a later stage, 16,951 TCR beta sequences were associated with HLA alleles at 0.05 false discovery rate.

This PCR relied on a set of 60 Vbeta primers and 13 Jbeta primers. Assay: immunoSEQ multiplex PCR; the TCRdb copy retains only in-frame clones and omits some. The table shows approximately 100,000 clones, with around 80% occurring only once. The rearrangement joins TRBV5-6 to TRBJ2-1, with 8 nucleotides matching TRBD2. What was sequenced was PBMCs. This TCR derives from a female donor in good health and CMV-seronegative. The CDR3 nucleotides are TGTGCCAGCAGCTTGTCCGGGGGGGGTGAGCAGTTCTTC. Its protein is CASSLSGGGEQFF.